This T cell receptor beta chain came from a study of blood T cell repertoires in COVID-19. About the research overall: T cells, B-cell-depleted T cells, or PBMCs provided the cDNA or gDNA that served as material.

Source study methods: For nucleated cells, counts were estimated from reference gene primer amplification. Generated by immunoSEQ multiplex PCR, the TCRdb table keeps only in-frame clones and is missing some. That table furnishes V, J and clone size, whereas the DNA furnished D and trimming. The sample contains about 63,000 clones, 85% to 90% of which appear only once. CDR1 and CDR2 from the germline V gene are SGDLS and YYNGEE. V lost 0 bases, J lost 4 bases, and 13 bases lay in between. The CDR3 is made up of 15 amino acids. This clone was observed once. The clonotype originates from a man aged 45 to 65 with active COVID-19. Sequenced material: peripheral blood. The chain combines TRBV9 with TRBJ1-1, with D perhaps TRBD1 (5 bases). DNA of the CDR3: TGTGCCAGCAGCGTAGATTGGGGCACTGGCACTGAAGCTTTCTTT. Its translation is CASSVDWGTGTEAFF.